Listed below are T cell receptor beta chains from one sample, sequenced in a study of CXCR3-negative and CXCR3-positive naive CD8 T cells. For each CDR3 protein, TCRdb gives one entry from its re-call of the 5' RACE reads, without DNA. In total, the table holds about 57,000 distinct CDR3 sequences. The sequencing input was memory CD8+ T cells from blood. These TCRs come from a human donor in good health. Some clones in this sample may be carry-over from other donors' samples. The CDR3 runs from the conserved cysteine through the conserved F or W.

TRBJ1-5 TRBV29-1 CSVEDDRGGPDQPQHF
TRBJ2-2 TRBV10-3 CAIGGTGELFF
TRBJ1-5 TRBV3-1 CASSQEGEPQHF
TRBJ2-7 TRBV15 CATSTTSGAYEQYF
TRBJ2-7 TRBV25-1 CASSETGRNEQYF
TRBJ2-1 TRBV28 CASSLRLYNEQFF
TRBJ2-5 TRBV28 CASSTTGEYGRTQYF
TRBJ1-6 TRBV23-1 CAPGLGTLGNSPLHF
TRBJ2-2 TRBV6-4 CASSPLAGGPGTGELFF
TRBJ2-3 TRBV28 CASKLTGDYLITDTQYF
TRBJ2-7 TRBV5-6 CASSLGWQSYEQYF
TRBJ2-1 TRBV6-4 CASSDSTSGGHNEQFF
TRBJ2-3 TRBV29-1 CSVLRNGDYSDTQYF